The T cell receptor beta chain described here comes from a study of cytomegalovirus exposure and HLA in healthy donors. V dropped 6 bases and J dropped 4 bases, with 12 bases sitting between them. The length of the CDR3 is 13 residues. In germline, CDR1 is SNHLY, CDR2 FYNNEI. Profiling relied on immunoSEQ multiplex PCR, and the TCRdb table lists in-frame clones only, not all of them. The data hold fewer than 250,000 clones, with approximately 80% observed a single time. The chain is built from TRBV2 and TRBJ2-5, with D hard to call. The sequenced sample was PBMCs. The TCR was taken from a woman in her twenties or thirties in good health and CMV-seropositive. In DNA, the CDR3 is TGTGCCAGCAGCGTTCAGAAGGGAGAGACCCAGTACTTC. Protein: CASSVQKGETQYF.